This T cell receptor beta chain was captured in a study of T cell clonality in common variable immunodeficiency. General study findings and limits: Fewer deletions and N-nucleotide insertions were reportedly seen in common variable immunodeficiency TCR beta sequences. Authors noted CVID clonality's cause needs subpopulation repertoire sequencing. Shared TCRbeta clones were fewer between CVID subjects than controls.

The CDR3 length is 14 residues. Looked up from germline, CDR1 is PRHDT and CDR2 is FYEKMQ (reference sequence). Trimming cost V 5 bases and J 5 bases; bases outside gene matches: 7. Control and CVID samples contributed equal amounts of genomic DNA. The table came from immunoSEQ multiplex PCR; TCRdb's copy has only in-frame clones and leaves some out. The sample yields fewer than 40,000 clones, without any singletons. This clone was found many times. Antigen specificity is unknown. Sequencing ends 3 residues short of the CDR3 end; the germline J gene provides the rest. This rearrangement joins TRBV13 to TRBJ1-1; TRBD1 matches at 8 bases. Sequencing was performed on peripheral blood mononuclear cells. The source is a person between 18 and 69 years old in good health. Incomplete CDR3 DNA: TGTGCCAGCAGCCATAATGACAGGGGAACTGAA. It specifies CASSHNDRGTE. The CDR3 in full is CASSHNDRGTEAFF. Complete variable domain (other parts from reference TRBV13 and TRBJ1-1): AAGVIQSPRHLIKEKRETATLKCYPIPRHDTVYWYQQGPGQDPQFLISFYEKMQSDKGSIPDRFSAQQFSDYHSELNMSSLELGDSALYFCASSHNDRGTEAFFGQGTRLTVV.